These T cell receptor beta chains were read from a single sample in a study of CD8 T cells in Susac syndrome. MiXCR, run by TCRdb on the immunoSEQ multiplex PCR reads, gives a single entry per CDR3 protein. The sample includes some 26,000 distinct CDR3 sequences, around 94% of them seen just once. Sequencing was done on a sample of CD8+ T cells from PBMCs. The receptors shown here come from a human donor in good health. Both conserved end residues are part of each CDR3. Fields, in order: V gene, clone size, D gene, J gene, CDR3 DNA, CDR3 protein. D genes are given only for firm matches. Size values are once, few and many counts, or a class for expanded clones, and some rows have none.

V: TRBV12-5; size: .; D: TRBD1; J: TRBJ2-7; DNA: TGTGCTAGTGGTTTGGAAGGGACAGGCAGCTCCTACGAGCAGTACTTC; CDR3: CASGLEGTGSSYEQYF
V: TRBV24-1; size: .; D: .; J: TRBJ2-7; DNA: TGTGCCACCAGTGATTCCTCCTACGAGCAGTACTTC; CDR3: CATSDSSYEQYF
V: TRBV5-6; size: .; D: .; J: TRBJ2-5; DNA: TGTGCCAGCAGCTTGGGAGGGAACCAAGAGACCCAGTACTTC; CDR3: CASSLGGNQETQYF
V: TRBV12-3/TRBV12-4; size: .; D: .; J: TRBJ1-1; DNA: TGTGCCAGCAGTACGGGTGGTGTGAACACTGAAGCTTTCTTT; CDR3: CASSTGGVNTEAFF
V: TRBV7-2; size: .; D: .; J: TRBJ2-7; DNA: TGTGCCAGCAGTTACATGCGCCGGGAGCAGTACTTC; CDR3: CASSYMRREQYF
V: TRBV14; size: .; D: .; J: TRBJ1-5; DNA: TGTGCCAGCAGCCTATTAGGTCAGCCCCAGCATTTT; CDR3: CASSLLGQPQHF
V: TRBV6-4; size: .; D: TRBD1; J: TRBJ2-1; DNA: TGTGCCGGCAGCGAGACAGGGGATGAGGGTGAGCAGTTCTTC; CDR3: CAGSETGDEGEQFF
V: TRBV11-2; size: .; D: TRBD1; J: TRBJ1-6; DNA: TGTGCCAGCAGCTTAAAGACAGGGACAAATTCACCCCTCCACTTT; CDR3: CASSLKTGTNSPLHF
V: TRBV7-2; size: .; D: TRBD1; J: TRBJ1-3; DNA: TGTGCCAGCAGCTTAGTGGACAGGGGAACCTCTGGAAACACCATATATTTT; CDR3: CASSLVDRGTSGNTIYF
V: TRBV5-1; size: .; D: .; J: TRBJ2-7; DNA: TGCGCCAGCAGCGTCGACAGGCCCCTCTCCTACGAGCAGTACTTC; CDR3: CASSVDRPLSYEQYF
V: TRBV29-1; size: few; D: .; J: TRBJ1-4; DNA: TGCAGCGCTGTAGGCACCGCAACTAATGAAAAACTGTTTTTT; CDR3: CSAVGTATNEKLFF
V: TRBV7-9; size: once; D: .; J: TRBJ2-1; DNA: TGTGCCAGCAGCGGGGGTTACAATGAGCAGTTCTTC; CDR3: CASSGGYNEQFF
V: TRBV4-3; size: .; D: .; J: TRBJ1-2; DNA: TGCGCCAGCAGCCAAGATAGGACAGCGCGCGCCGCTAACTATGGCTACACCTTC; CDR3: CASSQDRTARAANYGYTF
V: TRBV4-3; size: .; D: .; J: TRBJ1-2; DNA: TGCGCCAGCAGCCCTGGCACACCTAACTATGGCTACACCTTC; CDR3: CASSPGTPNYGYTF
V: TRBV7-2; size: few; D: TRBD1; J: TRBJ2-7; DNA: TGTGCCAGCAGCTTTGGACAGGGCTACGAGCAGTACTTC; CDR3: CASSFGQGYEQYF
V: TRBV11-2; size: .; D: TRBD1; J: TRBJ1-2; DNA: TGTGCCAGCAGCTTAGAGAGGGACAGCCCATCTAACTATGGCTACACCTTC; CDR3: CASSLERDSPSNYGYTF
V: TRBV5-8; size: .; D: .; J: TRBJ1-3; DNA: TGTGCCAGCAGCTTTCCCGGGGCTGCTGGAAACACCATATATTTT; CDR3: CASSFPGAAGNTIYF
V: TRBV7-2; size: .; D: .; J: TRBJ1-5; DNA: TGTGCCAGCAGCTTGGGGGAAGGGGTTTACCAGCCCCAGCATTTT; CDR3: CASSLGEGVYQPQHF
V: TRBV12-3/TRBV12-4; size: .; D: TRBD1; J: TRBJ2-5; DNA: TGTGCCAGCACCCCGGGACAGGGGGCAAAGACCCAGTACTTC; CDR3: CASTPGQGAKTQYF
V: TRBV20-1; size: .; D: TRBD2; J: TRBJ2-5; DNA: TGCAGTGCCTCTGGACTAGCGTGGCCCGTCCAAGAGACCCAGTACTTC; CDR3: CSASGLAWPVQETQYF
V: TRBV3-1; size: .; D: TRBD1; J: TRBJ1-4; DNA: TGTGCCAGCAGCCGCGGACAGGGAATAGGTGAAAAACTGTTTTTT; CDR3: CASSRGQGIGEKLFF
V: TRBV7-2; size: .; D: TRBD2; J: TRBJ2-3; DNA: TGTGCCAGCGGGGGACTACTCTCGGCAGATACGCAGTATTTT; CDR3: CASGGLLSADTQYF
V: TRBV5-1; size: .; D: .; J: TRBJ1-2; DNA: TGCGCCAGCAGCTTGAGACCCGACAGTAACTATGGCTACACCTTC; CDR3: CASSLRPDSNYGYTF
V: TRBV6-4; size: .; D: TRBD2; J: TRBJ2-1; DNA: TGTGCCAGCAGTGAACTAGCGGGGGGTGGCAATGAGCAGTTCTTC; CDR3: CASSELAGGGNEQFF
V: TRBV20-1; size: .; D: .; J: TRBJ2-1; DNA: TGCAGTGCTACCCCCGGGGCGACGGGGGGCCCCGTAAGGCAGTTCTTC; CDR3: CSATPGATGGPVRQFF
V: TRBV12-3/TRBV12-4; size: .; D: TRBD1; J: TRBJ1-1; DNA: TGTGCCAGCAGTCACCGGGACAGGGGGAGGACTGAAGCTTTCTTT; CDR3: CASSHRDRGRTEAFF
V: TRBV7-6; size: .; D: .; J: TRBJ2-1; DNA: TGTGCCAGCAGCTCCCAGCGCGGACAGAACTGCAATGAGCAGTTCTTC; CDR3: CASSSQRGQNCNEQFF
V: TRBV7-9; size: .; D: .; J: TRBJ1-4; DNA: TGTGCCAGCAGCTTAGTGGGGCGTAATGAAAAACTGTTTTTT; CDR3: CASSLVGRNEKLFF
V: TRBV29-1; size: .; D: TRBD2; J: TRBJ2-1; DNA: TGCAGCGTCGGGACTAGCGGGGGGGGTGGTTGGTACAATGAGCAGTTCTTC; CDR3: CSVGTSGGGGWYNEQFF
V: TRBV24-1; size: .; D: .; J: TRBJ2-6; DNA: TGTGCCACCAGTGAAAATAGCCGCTCTGGGGCCAACGTCCTGACTTTC; CDR3: CATSENSRSGANVLTF
V: TRBV29-1; size: .; D: .; J: TRBJ2-7; DNA: TGCAGCGTTGAAGGGCGGTCCCTAGAGGGCTACGAGCAGTACTTC; CDR3: CSVEGRSLEGYEQYF
V: TRBV29-1; size: once; D: TRBD1; J: TRBJ2-5; DNA: TGCAGCGTTGAGGATACAGGGGTTGGGGAGACCCAGTACTTC; CDR3: CSVEDTGVGETQYF